Following are 8 T cell receptor beta chains from one sample sequenced in a study of blood T cell repertoires in COVID-19. Only in-frame clones appear in the TCRdb table, and some are missing; sequencing was by immunoSEQ multiplex PCR. Of 180,000 or so clones in the sample, roughly 88% were seen once. The sequencing sample was made of peripheral blood. The receptors derive from a woman aged 40 to 50 with COVID-19, enrolled during active disease.

This clone showed up just once. The V and J genes are TRBV19 and TRBJ2-1; 12 positions match TRBD2. CDR1 and CDR2 from the germline V gene are LNHDA and SQIVND (reference sequence). V lost 3 bases to trimming and J lost 7 bases; unmatched junction nucleotides: 4. The CDR3 is 15 amino acids. In DNA, the CDR3 is TGTGCCAGTAGTATCACTAGCGGGAGGTATAATGAGCAGTTCTTC. Amino acids: CASSITSGRYNEQFF.

The CDR3 nucleotides are TGTGCCAGTAACGAACGACAGGGGAGCAACACTGAAGCTTTCTTT. Its protein is CASNERQGSNTEAFF. This sequence joins TRBV19 and TRBJ1-1, with 8 nucleotides matching TRBD1. The CDR3 is 15 amino acids. Trimming took 7 bases from V and 2 from J; bases not matched to a gene: 9. Germline CDR1 LNHDA, CDR2 SQIVND (reference sequence).

The rearrangement uses TRBV27 and TRBJ2-7; no definite D call. Germline V gene sequence: CDR1 MNHEY, CDR2 SMNVEV (reference sequence). The CDR3 has 11 residues. V lost 2 bases, J lost 4 bases, and 3 bases lay in between. The CDR3 region has the DNA TGTGCCAGCAGTTTACGGTACGAGCAGTACTTC. Translation gives CASSLRYEQYF.

In this sample, this clone turned up a few times. This sequence joins TRBV6-5 and TRBJ2-1; D possibly corresponds to TRBD2 (6 bases). The CDR3 is 14 amino acids. Germline V gene sequence: CDR1 MNHEY, CDR2 SVGAGI. V lost 5 bases and J lost 5, with 13 bases in between. CDR3 residues: CASSPIGGHNEQFF. CDR3 nucleotide sequence: TGTGCCAGCAGTCCAATCGGGGGACACAATGAGCAGTTCTTC.

The rearrangement links TRBV9 to TRBJ2-7; 9 bases are a match to TRBD1. The V and J ends lost 6 bases and 2 bases, in that order; junction bases with no gene match: 6. Germline CDR1 SGDLS, CDR2 YYNGEE. This CDR3 region has 14 residues. The CDR3 sequence is CASNGGTGTYEQYF. DNA of the CDR3: TGTGCCAGCAACGGCGGGACAGGGACCTACGAGCAGTACTTC.

This chain uses TRBV19 with TRBJ2-7; the match to TRBD2 covers 12 bases. Germline loops: CDR1 LNHDA, CDR2 SQIVND (reference sequence). The ends lost 3 bases at V and 6 bases at J; junction bases unmatched: 6. This CDR3 spans 15 amino acids. The CDR3 DNA reads TGTGCCAGTAGTATCCTACTAGCGGGGGGTGGCGAGCAGTACTTC. Protein: CASSILLAGGGEQYF.

The chain has TRBV27 and TRBJ2-1; D is unresolved. V was cut by 6 bases and J by 6 bases, with 9 bases left in between. The CDR3 spans 12 residues. Germline V lookup: CDR1 MNHEY, CDR2 SMNVEV (reference sequence). The CDR3 loop reads CASRVRTNEQFF. The CDR3 bases are TGTGCCAGCAGGGTCAGAACCAATGAGCAGTTCTTC.

CDR3 sequence reads: CASNDDRVGLYGYTF. The CDR3 nucleotides are TGTGCCAGTAACGACGACAGGGTTGGCCTCTATGGCTACACCTTC. The gene calls are TRBV19 and TRBJ1-2; 7 nucleotides align to TRBD1. CDR1 is LNHDA and CDR2 is SQIVND in the germline V gene (reference sequence). J gave up 4 bases and V 7 bases, and 12 bases lay outside the gene matches. CDR3 size: 15 residues.